The 21 T cell receptor beta chains in this list originate from one sample, sequenced in a study of blood T cell repertoires in COVID-19. Produced via immunoSEQ multiplex PCR; TCRdb's table is partial and in-frame only. The sample has about 35,000 clones, just over 85% seen once. Sequencing used peripheral blood. These receptors were collected from a human donor in a cohort sampled during active COVID-19.

The CDR3 DNA is TGTGCCAGCAGCCGCCGTAGAGGACAGTCCAGCACAGATACGCAGTATTTT. Translation gives CASSRRRGQSSTDTQYF. V and J are TRBV7-8 and TRBJ2-3, with D maybe TRBD1 (6 bases). With 5 bases removed from V and 0 bases from J, the gap between germline ends came to 18 bases. The CDR3 is 17 residues long. CDR1 and CDR2 from the germline V gene are SGHVS and FQNEAQ.

The chain carries TRBV7-6 and TRBJ2-3; D is unclear. V lost 5 bases to trimming and J lost 2 bases, with 8 bases between them. CDR1 and CDR2 (germline): SGHVS, FNYEAQ. This CDR3 comprises 13 residues. CDR3 residues: CASSPVSTDTQYF. The CDR3 nucleotides are TGTGCCAGCAGCCCAGTTTCCACAGATACGCAGTATTTT. The whole variable domain, filled in from reference TRBV7-6 and TRBJ2-3, reads GAGVSQSPRYKVTKRGQDVALRCDPISGHVSLYWYRQALGQGPEFLTYFNYEAQQDKSGLPNDRFSAERPEGSISTLTIQRTEQRDSAMYRCASSPVSTDTQYFGPGTRLTVL.

The gene calls are TRBV27 and TRBJ1-2; perhaps TRBD1 as D (6 bases). Germline V gene data show CDR1 as MNHEY and CDR2 as SMNVEV (reference sequence). V dropped 6 bases and J dropped 5 bases, with 19 bases sitting between them. This CDR3 is 15 amino acids long. The DNA for the CDR3 is TGTGCCAGCAGCCGAAACCGTGGGGGCCTATATGGCTACACCTTC. Protein product: CASSRNRGGLYGYTF.

The chain links TRBV7-2 to TRBJ2-5; 9 bases fit TRBD2. CDR1 is SGHTA, CDR2 FQGNSA, per germline. V lost 8 bases, J lost 4 bases, and 8 bases stayed unmatched. The CDR3 loop spans 14 amino acids. The CDR3 DNA reads TGTGCCAGCGACACGGGGACTAGCAGAGAGACCCAGTACTTC. Encoded protein: CASDTGTSRETQYF.

V gene TRBV5-1 combines with J gene TRBJ2-3; the match to TRBD1 covers 8 bases. From germline, CDR1 is SGHRS and CDR2 YFSETQ. The trim removed 3 bases at V and 0 bases at J, leaving 3 bases unmatched. The CDR3 is 15 residues long. CDR3 region: CASSWGQASTDTQYF. The CDR3 DNA sequence: TGCGCCAGCAGCTGGGGACAGGCTAGCACAGATACGCAGTATTTT.

V is TRBV11-1 and J is TRBJ2-1; D might be TRBD2 (5 bases). Germline CDR1 is SGHAT and CDR2 is FQDESV (reference sequence). With 5 bases removed from V and 0 bases from J, the gap between germline ends came to 14 bases. CDR3 length: 16 amino acids. CDR3 in DNA: TGTGCCAGCAGCCCCCGGGAAGCCGGCTCCTACAATGAGCAGTTCTTC. Encoded protein: CASSPREAGSYNEQFF.

V is TRBV6-5 and J is TRBJ1-1; no clear D. The germline CDR1 and CDR2 sequences are MNHEY and SVGAGI. The CDR3 sequence is 16 residues long. V lost 2 bases, J lost 2 bases, and 15 bases lay in between. The CDR3 region has the DNA TGTGCCAGCAGTTACGCGGGTTTCCAATCCAACACTGAAGCTTTCTTT. Translated, it gives CASSYAGFQSNTEAFF.

The chain combines TRBV11-3 with TRBJ2-1; 9 bases agree with TRBD1. The V segment lost 5 bases and the J segment 8 bases; nucleotides outside the gene matches: 13. The CDR3 has 16 amino acids. Germline V lookup: CDR1 SGHNT, CDR2 YENEEA. The CDR3 DNA sequence: TGTGCCAGCAGCCCCGGGACAGGGTTTTCTTACGATGAGCAGTTCTTC. It encodes CASSPGTGFSYDEQFF.

The chain carries TRBV24-1 and TRBJ2-3, with 7 bases fitting TRBD2. The CDR3 has 13 amino acids. The germline V gene has CDR1 KGHDR and CDR2 SFDVKD. V shed 10 bases, J shed 0 bases, and the junction held 3 bases outside the gene matches. CDR3 bases: TGTGCCACGGGTAGCGGGAGCACAGATACGCAGTATTTT. Translation: CATGSGSTDTQYF.

CDR3 amino acids: CASSLGGLSNQPQHF. The CDR3 DNA sequence: TGTGCCAGCAGCTTAGGAGGGCTGAGCAATCAGCCCCAGCATTTT. This chain uses TRBV7-2 with TRBJ1-5; D gene ambiguous. Trimming pared 1 base from V and 1 base from J, leaving 8 bases between. The CDR3 is 15 amino acids. The germline gives CDR1 SGHTA, CDR2 FQGNSA.

The J gene is TRBJ2-1, the V gene TRBV4-1, with D hard to call. Germline CDR1 MGHRA, CDR2 YSYEKL. This CDR3 has 15 amino acids. Trimming left V 0 bases short and J 1 base short, with 7 bases between. CDR3 sequence: CASSQDIYSYNEQFF. As DNA, the CDR3 is TGCGCCAGCAGCCAAGATATATATTCCTACAATGAGCAGTTCTTC.

The chain is built from TRBV2 and TRBJ2-5, with 10 bases lining up with TRBD2. From germline, CDR1 is SNHLY and CDR2 FYNNEI. With V trimmed by 6 bases and J by 5 bases, 6 bases remained unmatched. The CDR3 has 14 amino acids. The CDR3 is CASRETSGRETQYF. The CDR3 coding sequence is TGTGCCAGCAGGGAGACTAGCGGGCGGGAGACCCAGTACTTC.

The rearrangement joins TRBV9 to TRBJ2-1; 8 positions match TRBD2. V trimming: 0 bases; J trimming: 6 bases; junction bases outside the gene matches: 8. Germline loops: CDR1 SGDLS, CDR2 YYNGEE. This CDR3 is 16 amino acids long. The CDR3 here is CASSVGLGLGGNEQFF. The CDR3 bases are TGTGCCAGCAGCGTAGGTCTGGGACTAGGGGGCAATGAGCAGTTCTTC.

CDR3 amino acids: CASSLAVQGAWTGELFF. CDR3 nucleotides: TGTGCCAGCAGCTTGGCGGTCCAGGGGGCCTGGACCGGGGAGCTGTTTTTT. The V gene is TRBV5-5, the J gene TRBJ2-2; 8 nucleotides line up with TRBD1. The CDR3 has 17 residues. Trimming at V came to 0 bases and at J to 5 bases, leaving 9 bases not matched to a gene. Germline V lookup: CDR1 SGHKS, CDR2 YYEKEE (reference sequence). The whole variable domain, filled in from reference TRBV5-5 and TRBJ2-2, reads DAGVTQSPTHLIKTRGQQVTLRCSPISGHKSVSWYQQVLGQGPQFIFQYYEKEERGRGNFPDRFSARQFPNYSSELNVNALLLGDSALYLCASSLAVQGAWTGELFFGEGSRLTVL.

V is TRBV5-1 and J is TRBJ1-6, with 7 bases fitting TRBD1. V lost 2 bases to trimming and J lost 6 bases; unmatched junction nucleotides: 5. This CDR3 is 15 amino acids long. CDR1 and CDR2 from the germline V gene are SGHRS and YFSETQ. The CDR3 sequence: CASSLDPGGNSPLHF. The CDR3 DNA reads TGCGCCAGCAGCTTAGACCCAGGGGGTAATTCACCCCTCCACTTT.

The chain is built from TRBV24-1 and TRBJ2-5; D gene unclear. The V gene lost 2 bases and the J gene lost 5 bases, with 14 bases spanning the gap. Germline assignment: CDR1 KGHDR and CDR2 SFDVKD. The CDR3 loop spans 15 amino acids. In DNA form, the CDR3 reads TGTGCCACCAGTGATTCGGGTGAGCCCGGGGAGACCCAGTACTTC. This gives the protein CATSDSGEPGETQYF.

The rearrangement links TRBV27 to TRBJ2-5, with a possible D match to TRBD2 (5 bases). Trimming shortened V by 2 bases and J by 3 bases, and 7 bases separated the two germline ends. CDR3 size: 13 residues. Germline CDR1 MNHEY, CDR2 SMNVEV (reference sequence). CDR3 in DNA: TGTGCCAGCAGTTTAATCGGGGAAGAGACCCAGTACTTC. Its protein product is CASSLIGEETQYF.

The V gene is TRBV19, the J gene TRBJ2-5; 12 bases are shared with TRBD2. The CDR3 loop spans 19 amino acids. With 6 bases clipped from V and 1 base from J, the junction kept 15 bases outside the gene matches. Germline V gene lookup returns CDR1 LNHDA and CDR2 SQIVND (reference sequence). CDR3 DNA: TGTGCCAGTAGCCCCACTAGCGGGGGGTCCGGGACGGCCCAAGAGACCCAGTACTTC. Its protein product is CASSPTSGGSGTAQETQYF.

This chain links TRBV6-6 with TRBJ2-5; 7 nucleotides match TRBD1. Germline V lookup: CDR1 MNHNY, CDR2 SVGAGI (reference sequence). Unmatched junction bases numbered 5, after V lost 4 bases and J lost 6 bases. CDR3 length: 13 residues. Here the CDR3 DNA reads TGTGCCAGCAGTTTTGGACAGGCTCAGACCCAGTACTTC. It encodes CASSFGQAQTQYF.

The V call is TRBV11-3, the J call TRBJ1-1; 8 bases are shared with TRBD1. Germline V gene sequence: CDR1 SGHNT, CDR2 YENEEA. The CDR3 is 15 residues long. Losses at the gene ends were 1 base for V and 3 bases for J; bases not matched to a gene: 4. CDR3 coding DNA: TGTGCCAGCAGCTTAGCGGACAGGGTGCACACTGAAGCTTTCTTT. This sequence encodes CASSLADRVHTEAFF.

The chain employs TRBV2 and TRBJ1-1; D is undetermined. Trimming shortened V by 4 bases and J by 4 bases, and 16 bases separated the two germline ends. CDR1 is SNHLY, CDR2 FYNNEI, per germline. The length of the CDR3 is 15 residues. The CDR3 region is CASSGEMVGSTEAFF. In DNA, the CDR3 is TGTGCCAGCAGTGGGGAAATGGTTGGGAGCACTGAAGCTTTCTTT.